The entry that follows covers one T cell receptor (beta chain) sequence. Its specificity is unknown. CDR1 is SGHKS and CDR2 is YYEKEE in the germline V gene (reference sequence). This CDR3 comprises 16 residues. V trimming: 6 bases; J trimming: 7 bases; junction bases outside the gene matches: 15. This sample was taken from a study of shared clonotypes between healthy human individuals. The overall study: Ranging from 18 to 49 in age, donors were a couple of women and a few men.

As processed by the authors: Sequence data from immunoSEQ were junction-only and lacked quality scores; consequently, filtering differed. The repertoire was sequenced with immunoSEQ multiplex PCR; TCRdb's copy has only in-frame clones and lacks some. V and J calls and clone size are copied from that table; D and trimming were computed from the DNA. The repertoire holds over a million clones, with around 97% as singletons. Study-level points and caveats: Clonotype sharing among the donors was expected to vary with sequencing depth. Tissue TCR repertoires likely differ from these blood-only repertoires.

The gene calls are TRBV5-5 and TRBJ2-1; 8 nucleotides line up with TRBD1. The sample taken for sequencing was naive CD4+ T cells sorted from blood. Subset meaning: CD45RA+ positively selected. The sequence derives from a man aged 30 to 39 in good health. This chain's CDR3 is CASTPGGGILGNEQFF. CDR3 DNA sequence: TGTGCCAGCACTCCAGGGGGCGGTATCTTGGGTAATGAGCAGTTCTTC.